This T cell receptor (beta chain) was captured by sequencing in a study of early T cells in non-severe SARS-CoV-2 infection. Overall study: Investigators sequenced bulk RNA drawn from unsorted whole blood, and chains remained unpaired. Study results and caveats: CD4 and private specificities were missed by VDJdb matching, which favored anti-spike CD8 responses.

In this sample, this clonotype turned up a few times. The antigen remains unidentified. The CDR3 is 16 residues long. Germline loops: CDR1 SGHRS, CDR2 YFSETQ. With V trimmed by 0 bases and J by 5 bases, 4 bases remained unmatched. Unique molecular identifiers were attached to individual cDNA molecules. MiXCR was run by TCRdb on the 5' RACE reads, yielding one entry per CDR3 protein. This table has 50,000 or so distinct CDR3 sequences, roughly 5.3% appearing once. The sample consisted of whole blood. The chain combines TRBV5-1 with TRBJ2-3, with 12 bases lining up with TRBD2. The sequence derives from an adult who was a healthcare worker with PCR-confirmed SARS-CoV-2 infection or an uninfected control (not recorded which). The DNA of the CDR3 is TGCGCCAGCAGCTTGGTAGCTAGCGGGAGGGGAGATACGCAGTATTTT. Amino acid sequence: CASSLVASGRGDTQYF. Full variable domain (outside the CDR3, taken from reference TRBV5-1 and TRBJ2-3): KAGVTQTPRYLIKTRGQQVTLSCSPISGHRSVSWYQQTPGQGLQFLFEYFSETQRNKGNFPGRFSGRQFSNSRSEMNVSTLELGDSALYLCASSLVASGRGDTQYFGPGTRLTVL.